Below, 19 T cell receptor beta chains from the same sample are listed, as sequenced in a study of blood T cell repertoires in COVID-19. This table comes from immunoSEQ multiplex PCR, and its TCRdb copy is limited to in-frame clones, with some not included. The table includes over 150,000 clones, 70% to 85% detected once. Sequencing was carried out using peripheral blood. The receptors originated from a human donor in a cohort sampled during active COVID-19.

This chain connects TRBV27 to TRBJ2-7; 7 nucleotides agree with TRBD1. Germline CDR1 is MNHEY and CDR2 is SMNVEV (reference sequence). This CDR3 is 13 amino acids long. V lost 7 bases to trimming and J lost 1 base; unmatched junction nucleotides: 4. This CDR3 is CASKQTGSYEQYF. The CDR3 nucleotides read TGTGCCAGCAAACAGACAGGGTCCTACGAGCAGTACTTC.

The chain recombines TRBV24-1 with TRBJ1-1; no clear D. The CDR3 is 14 amino acids. The V and J ends lost 7 bases and 2 bases respectively, with 13 bases between them. Germline CDR1 is KGHDR and CDR2 is SFDVKD. The CDR3 region is CATRGGVGNTEAFF. CDR3 coding DNA: TGTGCCACCAGGGGCGGGGTAGGCAACACTGAAGCTTTCTTT.

Only one count was recorded for this clone. J is TRBJ2-3 and V is TRBV5-6; 7 positions match TRBD1. CDR1 is SGHDT and CDR2 is YYEEEE in the germline V gene. V gave up 1 base and J gave up 2 bases; unmatched junction bases: 4. The CDR3 runs 15 residues. The CDR3 region is CASSLRGRVTDTQYF. The CDR3 nucleotides are TGTGCCAGCAGCTTGAGGGGGCGCGTCACAGATACGCAGTATTTT.

V is TRBV7-6 and J is TRBJ2-1; 11 nucleotides match TRBD2. The germline V gene encodes CDR1 SGHVS and CDR2 FNYEAQ. The CDR3 consists of 15 residues. With 1 base clipped from V and 6 bases from J, the junction kept 2 bases outside the gene matches. CDR3 DNA: TGTGCCAGCAGCTTAGTTAGCGGGAGGGTCAATGAGCAGTTCTTC. The encoded protein is CASSLVSGRVNEQFF.

The chain uses TRBV7-9 and TRBJ2-1, with 10 bases that match TRBD2. The ends lost 5 bases at V and 5 bases at J; junction bases unmatched: 6. From germline, CDR1 is SEHNR and CDR2 FQNEAQ (reference sequence). The CDR3 is 15 residues long. CDR3 nucleotides: TGTGCCAGCAGCCCGGGACTAGCGCACGACAATGAGCAGTTCTTC. Translating gives CASSPGLAHDNEQFF.

In this sample, this clone turned up once. The gene calls are TRBV9 and TRBJ2-4; TRBD1 agrees at 10 bases. With 3 bases clipped from V and 0 bases from J, the junction kept 3 bases outside the gene matches. CDR3 size: 16 residues. Germline CDR1 and CDR2: SGDLS and YYNGEE. The CDR3 reads CASSGGQGLAKNIQYF. The DNA for the CDR3 is TGTGCCAGCAGCGGGGGACAGGGGCTAGCCAAAAACATTCAGTACTTC. Together with reference TRBV9 and TRBJ2-4, the CDR3 gives the full variable domain: DSGVTQTPKHLITATGQRVTLRCSPRSGDLSVYWYQQSLDQGLQFLIQYYNGEERAKGNILERFSAQQFPDLHSELNLSSLELGDSALYFCASSGGQGLAKNIQYFGAGTRLSVL.

This chain links TRBV19 with TRBJ1-5; D is undetermined. The length of the CDR3 is 11 residues. The V end was cut by 10 bases, the J end by 5 bases, with 9 bases between. Germline loops: CDR1 LNHDA, CDR2 SQIVND (reference sequence). The CDR3 region has the DNA TGTGCCACCGGGTGGGATCAGCCCCAGCATTTT. Translating gives CATGWDQPQHF.

V and J are TRBV28 and TRBJ2-3; a possible D gene is TRBD2 (6 bases). The ends were cut back, 5 bases at V and 2 bases at J, with 11 bases in the middle. The CDR3 contains 14 residues. Germline CDR1 is MDHEN and CDR2 is SYDVKM. CDR3 residues: CASSAGGVTDTQYF. In DNA form, the CDR3 reads TGTGCCAGCAGTGCCGGGGGTGTCACAGATACGCAGTATTTT.

The rearrangement joins TRBV28 to TRBJ1-4, with D perhaps matching TRBD1 (6 bases). Germline V gene sequence: CDR1 MDHEN, CDR2 SYDVKM. The CDR3 runs 16 residues. With 4 bases removed from V and 3 bases from J, the gap between germline ends came to 15 bases. CDR3 loop: CASSSFGGPANEKLFF. In DNA, the CDR3 is TGTGCCAGCAGTTCCTTCGGGGGGCCGGCTAATGAAAAACTGTTTTTT.

The CDR3 region has the DNA TGTGCCACCAGCTCTGGGCCAGAGACCCAGTACTTC. This encodes CATSSGPETQYF. V is TRBV24-1 and J is TRBJ2-5; no clear D. Germline V gene lookup returns CDR1 KGHDR and CDR2 SFDVKD. This CDR3 spans 12 amino acids. V shed 7 bases and J shed 4 bases, with 9 bases lying between them.

The chain uses TRBV7-2 and TRBJ1-6; no reliable D call. CDR3 length: 13 residues. Germline lookup yields CDR1 SGHTA and CDR2 FQGNSA. V lost 5 bases to trimming and J lost 14 bases, with 16 bases between them. CDR3: CASSQYEEFTLHF. Here the CDR3 DNA reads TGTGCCAGCAGCCAGTACGAGGAATTCACCCTCCACTTT.

CDR3 sequence (DNA): TGTGCCAGCAAAGGACAGGGTGATCAGCCCCAGCATTTT. Its protein product is CASKGQGDQPQHF. V gene TRBV2 combines with J gene TRBJ1-5; 8 bases are shared with TRBD1. V was pared by 7 bases and J by 5 bases, with 4 bases of the junction left unmatched. The CDR3 sequence is 13 residues long. Germline CDR1 is SNHLY and CDR2 is FYNNEI.

The chain uses TRBV9 and TRBJ2-1; unclear D gene. The V and J ends lost 2 bases and 7 bases respectively, with 7 bases between them. The CDR3 has 12 amino acids. CDR1 is SGDLS, CDR2 YYNGEE, per germline. The CDR3 reads CASSVNGNEQFF. The CDR3 bases are TGTGCCAGCAGCGTTAACGGGAATGAGCAGTTCTTC.

V usage is TRBV25-1 and J usage is TRBJ2-1; TRBD2 agrees at 9 bases. V shed 2 bases, J shed 7 bases, and the junction held 6 bases outside the gene matches. CDR1 and CDR2 (germline): MGHDK, SYGVNS. The length of the CDR3 is 15 residues. CDR3 coding DNA: TGTGCCAGCAGTGAACGCGGGAGGGCCGGGAATGAGCAGTTCTTC. Translation gives CASSERGRAGNEQFF.

J is TRBJ2-1 and V is TRBV5-8, with D unresolved. Germline CDR1 and CDR2: SGHTS and YDEGEE. With 0 bases removed from V and 10 bases from J, the gap between germline ends came to 14 bases. The length of the CDR3 is 14 residues. CDR3 sequence reads: CASSLGLAAWEQFF. CDR3 coding DNA: TGTGCCAGCAGCTTGGGGTTAGCAGCCTGGGAGCAGTTCTTC.

V usage is TRBV12-5 and J usage is TRBJ1-5; possibly TRBD1 for D (5 bases). The germline V gene encodes CDR1 LGHNT and CDR2 FRNRAP. CDR3 size: 14 residues. V lost 6 bases, J lost 6 bases, and 15 bases lay in between. Written as DNA, the CDR3 is TGTGCTAGTGGCTCTCAAGGGGCCGGTCAGCCCCAGCATTTT. Translated, it gives CASGSQGAGQPQHF.

V gene TRBV18 combines with J gene TRBJ2-5; 9 bases are shared with TRBD2. The CDR3 loop spans 17 amino acids. J lost 5 bases, V lost 0 bases, and 10 bases had no gene match. Germline V gene lookup returns CDR1 KGHSH and CDR2 LQKENI. CDR3 DNA: TGTGCCAGCTCACCACCGCGGCTAGCGGGAAGACGGGAGACCCAGTACTTC. This sequence encodes CASSPPRLAGRRETQYF. Full variable domain (missing parts from reference TRBV18 and TRBJ2-5): NAGVMQNPRHLVRRRGQEARLRCSPMKGHSHVYWYRQLPEEGLKFMVYLQKENIIDESGMPKERFSAEFPKEGPSILRIQQVVRGDSAAYFCASSPPRLAGRRETQYFGPGTRLLVL.

The V and J genes are TRBV6-5 and TRBJ2-1, with 12 bases aligning to TRBD1. The CDR3 length is 16 residues. Trimming removed 3 bases from V and 10 bases from J; junction bases left unmatched: 10. Germline V gives CDR1 MNHEY, CDR2 SVGAGI. The CDR3 bases are TGTGCCAGCAGTTATGAACCGGGACAGGGGGCCTGGGAGCAGTTCTTC. As protein: CASSYEPGQGAWEQFF.

Written as DNA, the CDR3 is TGCGCCAGCAGATTGAGCGCATCCAGCAATCAGCCCCAGCATTTT. Encoded protein: CASRLSASSNQPQHF. The chain couples TRBV5-1 to TRBJ1-5, with unresolved D. V lost 5 bases, J lost 1 base, and 13 bases lay in between. Per the germline V gene, CDR1 is SGHRS and CDR2 is YFSETQ. The CDR3 loop spans 15 amino acids.